Listed here are 10 T cell receptor beta chains from one sample, sequenced in a study of shared clonotypes between healthy human individuals. Sequenced by immunoSEQ multiplex PCR; TCRdb stores in-frame clones only, minus some. This table holds 520,000 or so clones, 79% found once. The sample consisted of PBMCs. The source of these receptors is a woman in her 40s in good health. Some clones in this sample may be carry-over from other donors' samples.

The chain employs TRBV2 and TRBJ2-5; 7 positions match TRBD2. Germline CDR1 is SNHLY and CDR2 is FYNNEI. The CDR3 consists of 14 residues. V lost 3 bases, J lost 5 bases, and 6 bases stayed unmatched. The CDR3 protein is CASSDIPRGETQYF. The CDR3, as DNA: TGTGCCAGCAGTGACATACCGCGGGGGGAGACCCAGTACTTC.

The V gene is TRBV27, the J gene TRBJ2-7; D remains unclear. The CDR3 spans 14 residues. V dropped 7 bases and J dropped 2 bases, with 15 bases sitting between them. Germline CDR1 reads MNHEY; CDR2 reads SMNVEV (reference sequence). The CDR3 DNA sequence: TGTGCCAGCACCTCACAGAAAAAAGCCTACGAGCAGTACTTC. Its translation is CASTSQKKAYEQYF.

The chain has TRBV7-9 and TRBJ2-1; a weak D match, TRBD1 (5 bases). V dropped 5 bases and J dropped 4 bases, with 15 bases sitting between them. The germline CDR1 and CDR2 sequences are SEHNR and FQNEAQ (reference sequence). CDR3 size: 15 residues. CDR3 in amino acids: CASSPKGSSYNEQFF. The CDR3 bases are TGTGCCAGCAGCCCAAAGGGGTCCAGTTACAATGAGCAGTTCTTC.

The rearrangement links TRBV5-5 to TRBJ1-5; D gene unclear. CDR1 is SGHKS, CDR2 YYEKEE, per germline (reference sequence). The germline V and J ends were trimmed by 4 bases and 6 bases, with 14 bases remaining between them. CDR3 size: 14 residues. The CDR3 reads CASSTAQEFQPQHF. The DNA for the CDR3 is TGTGCCAGCAGCACGGCGCAGGAGTTTCAGCCCCAGCATTTT.

The chain recombines TRBV7-9 with TRBJ2-7; 8 bases fit TRBD1. This CDR3 region has 14 residues. V was pared by 6 bases and J by 0 bases, with 4 bases of the junction left unmatched. Germline-derived CDR1 and CDR2 are SEHNR and FQNEAQ (reference sequence). The CDR3 nucleotides are TGTGCCAGCAGAACCACAGGGGGCTCCTACGAGCAGTACTTC. As protein: CASRTTGGSYEQYF. Looking up the rest from reference TRBV7-9 and TRBJ2-7 gives the full variable domain: DTGVSQNPRHKITKRGQNVTFRCDPISEHNRLYWYRQTLGQGPEFLTYFQNEAQLEKSRLLSDRFSAERPKGSFSTLEIQRTEQGDSAMYLCASRTTGGSYEQYFGPGTRLTVT.

The rearrangement joins TRBV5-4 to TRBJ1-6; 7 nucleotides match TRBD1. V gave up 4 bases and J gave up 8 bases; unmatched junction bases: 9. This CDR3 is built from 15 residues. Looked up from germline, CDR1 is SGHNT and CDR2 is YYREEE (reference sequence). Here the CDR3 DNA reads TGTGCCAGCAGCCTTCAACAGGGGAGAGATTCACCCCTCCACTTT. Protein sequence: CASSLQQGRDSPLHF.

The rearrangement joins TRBV7-2 to TRBJ2-1, with a weak D call TRBD1 (6 bases). Germline V CDR1 and CDR2: SGHTA, FQGNSA. The V and J ends lost 5 bases and 9 bases respectively, with 8 bases between them. This CDR3 has 11 residues. The CDR3 DNA reads TGTGCCAGCAGCCGAGGGGGTGAGCAGTTCTTC. Translated: CASSRGGEQFF.

The rearrangement joins TRBV7-9 to TRBJ2-1; 9 positions agree with TRBD2. This CDR3 contains 16 residues. CDR1 is SEHNR and CDR2 is FQNEAQ in the germline V gene (reference sequence). V shed 0 bases, J shed 8 bases, and the junction held 8 bases outside the gene matches. CDR3 bases: TGTGCCAGCAGCTTAGCGCTTAGCGGGAGTGGAGATGAGCAGTTCTTC. Residues: CASSLALSGSGDEQFF.

The rearrangement joins TRBV7-9 to TRBJ2-3, with TRBD2 matching over 9 bases. CDR3 length: 16 amino acids. Germline V gene data show CDR1 as SEHNR and CDR2 as FQNEAQ (reference sequence). V lost 11 bases, J lost 5 bases, and 17 bases stayed unmatched. In nucleotides, the CDR3 is TGTGCCGCCGAGGGGCTAGCGGGATCTCTGGGAGATACGCAGTATTTT. Its translation is CAAEGLAGSLGDTQYF.

V usage is TRBV18 and J usage is TRBJ2-5; D is perhaps TRBD2 (5 bases). CDR1 KGHSH and CDR2 LQKENI come from the germline V gene. The CDR3 contains 14 residues. V lost 2 bases, J lost 4 bases, and 11 bases lay in between. The CDR3 DNA reads TGTGCCAGCTCACCAAGCGGCCCATTAGAGACCCAGTACTTC. As protein: CASSPSGPLETQYF. The entire variable domain, with the rest obtained from reference TRBV18 and TRBJ2-5, is as follows: NAGVMQNPRHLVRRRGQEARLRCSPMKGHSHVYWYRQLPEEGLKFMVYLQKENIIDESGMPKERFSAEFPKEGPSILRIQQVVRGDSAAYFCASSPSGPLETQYFGPGTRLLVL.